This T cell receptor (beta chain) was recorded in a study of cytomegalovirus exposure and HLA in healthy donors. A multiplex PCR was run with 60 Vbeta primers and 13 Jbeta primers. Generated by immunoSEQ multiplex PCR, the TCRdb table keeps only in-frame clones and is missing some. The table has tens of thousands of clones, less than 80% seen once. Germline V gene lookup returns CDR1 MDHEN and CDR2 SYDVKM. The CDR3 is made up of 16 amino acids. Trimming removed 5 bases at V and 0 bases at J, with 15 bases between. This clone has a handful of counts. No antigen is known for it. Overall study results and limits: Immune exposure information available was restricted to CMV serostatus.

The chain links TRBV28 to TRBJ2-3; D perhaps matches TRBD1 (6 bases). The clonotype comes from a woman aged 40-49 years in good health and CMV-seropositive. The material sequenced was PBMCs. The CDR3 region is CASSHQGSRSTDTQYF. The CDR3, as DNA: TGTGCCAGCAGTCACCAGGGGTCCCGTAGCACAGATACGCAGTATTTT.